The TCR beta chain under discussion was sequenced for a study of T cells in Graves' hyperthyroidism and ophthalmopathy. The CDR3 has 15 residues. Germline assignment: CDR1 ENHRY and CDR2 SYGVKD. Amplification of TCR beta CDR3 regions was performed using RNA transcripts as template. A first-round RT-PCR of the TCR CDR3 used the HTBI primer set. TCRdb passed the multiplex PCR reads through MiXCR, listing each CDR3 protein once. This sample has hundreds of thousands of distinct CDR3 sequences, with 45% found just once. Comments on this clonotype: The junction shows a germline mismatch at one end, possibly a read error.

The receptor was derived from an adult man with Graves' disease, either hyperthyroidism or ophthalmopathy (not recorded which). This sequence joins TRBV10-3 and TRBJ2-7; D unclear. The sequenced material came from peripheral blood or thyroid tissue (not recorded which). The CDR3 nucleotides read TGTGCCAGCAGTGGGATAGACCGACTGAATAACGAGCAGTACTTC. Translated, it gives CASSGIDRLNNEQYF.